Each of the 2 T cell receptor beta chains below was sequenced from the same sample in a study of blood T cell repertoires in COVID-19. Sequencing used immunoSEQ multiplex PCR; TCRdb keeps in-frame clones, though not all of them. The sample carries some 90,000 clones, roughly 89% recorded once. Material: peripheral blood. The origin of the receptors is a woman in her fifties or sixties with COVID-19, enrolled during active disease.

The J gene is TRBJ1-1, the V gene TRBV7-2, with D possibly TRBD1 on 5 matching bases. The CDR3 is 13 residues long. V was pared by 5 bases and J by 3 bases, with 10 bases between. The germline V gene encodes CDR1 SGHTA and CDR2 FQGNSA. CDR3 residues: CASSHWGDTEAFF. The CDR3, as DNA: TGTGCCAGCAGCCATTGGGGGGACACTGAAGCTTTCTTT. Using reference TRBV7-2 and TRBJ1-1 for the parts outside the CDR3, the full variable domain is GAGVSQSPSNKVTEKGKDVELRCDPISGHTALYWYRQSLGQGLEFLIYFQGNSAPDKSGLPSDRFSAERTGGSVSTLTIQRTQQEDSAVYLCASSHWGDTEAFFGQGTRLTVV.

The chain combines TRBV11-2 with TRBJ2-1, with D uncertain. This CDR3 has 12 amino acids. Trimming took 6 bases from V and 9 from J, leaving 12 bases between them. Germline lookup yields CDR1 SGHAT and CDR2 FQNNGV. The CDR3 DNA is TGTGCCAGCAGATCCCCCAGAGGTGAGCAGTTCTTC. It yields the protein CASRSPRGEQFF.